A selection of T cell receptor beta chains follows, all from one sample in a study of regulatory T cells in long-lasting Graves disease. A single record per CDR3 protein comes from TCRdb applying MiXCR to the multiplex PCR reads. The sample consists of approximately 470,000 distinct CDR3 sequences, roughly 20% of them appearing once. This specimen was peripheral blood mononuclear cells (PBMCs), taken when the disease was refractory, from a patient treated with antithyroid drugs. Receptors originate from a female donor with Graves disease. The CDR3 runs from the conserved cysteine through the conserved F or W. D genes are given only for firm matches. Clone size is given for some rows only: seen once, a few or many times, or a class if the clone is expanded.

D: TRBD1
J: TRBJ1-1
V: TRBV12-3/TRBV12-4
size: many
DNA: TGTGCCAGCAGTTCGACAGGGAGAAACACTGAAGCTTTCTTT
CDR3: CASSSTGRNTEAFF

D: .
J: TRBJ1-1
V: TRBV10-3
size: few
DNA: TGTGCCATCAGTGATCAGACTCGTGAAGCTTTCTTT
CDR3: CAISDQTREAFF

D: .
J: TRBJ2-7
V: TRBV11-2
size: many
DNA: TGTGCCAGCAGCTCCCGGGTCCTGTCCTACGAGCAGTACTTC
CDR3: CASSSRVLSYEQYF

D: .
J: TRBJ1-5
V: TRBV28
size: many
DNA: TGTGCCAGCAGTTTACGAGGCGGGGGTCAGCCCCAGCATTTT
CDR3: CASSLRGGGQPQHF

D: .
J: TRBJ1-3
V: TRBV7-3
size: .
DNA: TGTGCCAGCAGCTTATCAGGTTCTGGAAACACCATATATTTT
CDR3: CASSLSGSGNTIYF

D: TRBD1
J: TRBJ2-7
V: TRBV7-9
size: few
DNA: TGTGCCAGCAGCTCCAAACAGGGGACACACTCCTACGAGCAGTACTTC
CDR3: CASSSKQGTHSYEQYF

D: TRBD1
J: TRBJ1-1
V: TRBV7-3
size: .
DNA: TGTGCCAGCAGCGTAGCAGGGGGTAGGACTGAAGCTTTCTTT
CDR3: CASSVAGGRTEAFF

D: TRBD1
J: TRBJ1-6
V: TRBV2
size: many
DNA: TGTGCCAGGCAGGGGGCGCGGAAGGACTCACCCCTCCACTTT
CDR3: CARQGARKDSPLHF

D: .
J: TRBJ2-5
V: TRBV7-8
size: many
DNA: TGTGCCAGCAGCTTAGCTTCGATCCAACAAGAGACCCAGTACTTC
CDR3: CASSLASIQQETQYF

D: .
J: TRBJ1-5
V: TRBV2
size: many
DNA: TGTGCCAGCAGGCCGGTACCCAGCAATCAGCCCCAGCATTTT
CDR3: CASRPVPSNQPQHF

D: TRBD1
J: TRBJ2-7
V: TRBV6-2/TRBV6-3
size: many
DNA: TGTGCCAGCAGTCGGACAGGGGAAGGCGAGCAGTACTTC
CDR3: CASSRTGEGEQYF

D: TRBD1
J: TRBJ2-5
V: TRBV2
size: many
DNA: TGTGCCAGCAGTCCCAGACCTGGACAGGGTCAAGAGACCCAGTACTTC
CDR3: CASSPRPGQGQETQYF

D: TRBD1
J: TRBJ2-7
V: TRBV7-8
size: many
DNA: TGTGCCAGCAGCCGAGGGGGCCCCTCCTACGAGCAGTACTTC
CDR3: CASSRGGPSYEQYF

D: .
J: TRBJ1-6
V: TRBV12-3/TRBV12-4
size: .
DNA: TGTGCCAGCAGTCGGGGGGGTTGGGGTTCACCCCTCCACTTT
CDR3: CASSRGGWGSPLHF

D: .
J: TRBJ1-1
V: TRBV12-3/TRBV12-4
size: many
DNA: TGTGCCAGCAGTCCGCCGACCCAGAACACTGAAGCTTTCTTT
CDR3: CASSPPTQNTEAFF

D: .
J: TRBJ2-5
V: TRBV6-1
size: few
DNA: TGTGCCAGCAGCTCCAGGGTAGGGGGGGGAGAGACCCAGTACTTC
CDR3: CASSSRVGGGETQYF

D: .
J: TRBJ1-1
V: TRBV4-1
size: .
DNA: TGCGCCAGCAGCCAAGAGGGGGGGGCAGGCACTGAAGCTTTCTTT
CDR3: CASSQEGGAGTEAFF

D: .
J: TRBJ1-1
V: TRBV19
size: few
DNA: TGTGCCAGTAGTATAGAGGGAACTGAAGCTTTCTTT
CDR3: CASSIEGTEAFF

D: TRBD1
J: TRBJ1-2
V: TRBV7-8
size: few
DNA: TGTGCCAGCAGCCTCCCCGGGACAGGGGTCGGCTACACCTTC
CDR3: CASSLPGTGVGYTF

D: TRBD1
J: TRBJ2-7
V: TRBV20-1
size: .
DNA: TGCAGTGCTAGAGACGGGACAGGTCCCTACGAGCAGTACTTC
CDR3: CSARDGTGPYEQYF

D: .
J: TRBJ2-1
V: TRBV7-6
size: .
DNA: TGTGCCAGCAGCTCCGTCGAGAATGAGCAGTTCTTC
CDR3: CASSSVENEQFF

D: .
J: TRBJ1-2
V: TRBV25-1
size: few
DNA: TGTGCCAGCAGTGAATCGACAGTGAACTATGGCTACACCTTC
CDR3: CASSESTVNYGYTF

D: .
J: TRBJ1-1
V: TRBV28
size: many
DNA: TGTGCCAGCCCGATTAGTTTACCCATCGAAGCTTTCTTT
CDR3: CASPISLPIEAFF

D: .
J: TRBJ1-1
V: TRBV6-1
size: many
DNA: TGTGCCAGCACCCCGGGGGAGGGCACTGAAGCTTTCTTT
CDR3: CASTPGEGTEAFF

D: TRBD2
J: TRBJ2-3
V: TRBV7-3
size: few
DNA: TGTGCCAGCAGCTTAACTGCTAGCGGGACTCTCACAGATACGCAGTATTTT
CDR3: CASSLTASGTLTDTQYF

D: .
J: TRBJ1-4
V: TRBV2
size: many
DNA: TGTGCCAGCAGCCGGGACTTCGGCGGTAGTGAAAAACTGTTTTTT
CDR3: CASSRDFGGSEKLFF

D: .
J: TRBJ2-2
V: TRBV19
size: .
DNA: TGTGCCAGTAAGCGGCAGCCGGACCCCGGGGAGCTGTTTTTT
CDR3: CASKRQPDPGELFF

D: .
J: TRBJ2-7
V: TRBV9
size: few
DNA: TGTGCCAGCGGAACCGGGCCCTCCTACGAGCAGTACTTC
CDR3: CASGTGPSYEQYF

D: .
J: TRBJ2-2
V: TRBV5-1
size: .
DNA: TGCGCCAGTTCGGACCCCCCGAACATCGGGGAGCTGTTTTTT
CDR3: CASSDPPNIGELFF

D: .
J: TRBJ2-7
V: TRBV28
size: many
DNA: TGTGCCAGCGCAATGGCAGGGACTTACGAGCAGTACTTC
CDR3: CASAMAGTYEQYF

D: .
J: TRBJ1-2
V: TRBV7-9
size: few
DNA: TGTGCCAGCAGCTCCCTGGACCCGGGAGGCTACACCTTC
CDR3: CASSSLDPGGYTF

D: .
J: TRBJ1-6
V: TRBV6-1
size: many
DNA: TGTGCCAGCAGTGACCTTGGCAGGGGACGTTCACCCCTCCACTTT
CDR3: CASSDLGRGRSPLHF

D: .
J: TRBJ2-5
V: TRBV27
size: many
DNA: TGTGCCAGCAGCCTATGGGGTGGCGGTGGAGAGACCCAGTACTTC
CDR3: CASSLWGGGGETQYF

D: .
J: TRBJ2-2
V: TRBV18
size: .
DNA: TGTGCCAGCTCCCCTACAGGGCCCACCGGGGAGCTGTTTTTT
CDR3: CASSPTGPTGELFF

D: .
J: TRBJ2-5
V: TRBV28
size: many
DNA: TGTGCCAGCAGTCTAGGGAACCACCAGCACTTC
CDR3: CASSLGNHQHF

D: .
J: TRBJ2-7
V: TRBV19
size: many
DNA: TGTGCCAGTAAGCCGGGACCTAATTCCTACGAGCAGTACTTC
CDR3: CASKPGPNSYEQYF

D: .
J: TRBJ1-4
V: TRBV11-2
size: many
DNA: TGTGCCAGCAGCTTAAAGGACGGCGCTAGACGTAATGAAAAACTGTTTTTT
CDR3: CASSLKDGARRNEKLFF